The clone carrying this T cell receptor (beta chain) has a count of ten or more. As yet, its antigen is unknown. TCRdb processed the 5' RACE reads anew with MiXCR; each CDR3 protein has one entry. The repertoire holds around 470,000 distinct CDR3 sequences, with approximately 15% as singletons. This specimen comes from a study of identical twins. Study outcomes and limitations: Zero-insertion analyses might be partly confounded by invariant T cells like MAIT and iNKT. Low generation probability was overrepresented in out-of-frame alpha sequences shared by twins. Within monozygotic twins, out-of-frame TCR alpha sharing was underestimated by the models.

Germline CDR1 SQVTM, CDR2 ANQGSEA. The CDR3 totals 12 residues. V lost 7 bases and J lost 6, with 14 bases in between. This sample was shared with a second study, whose subject was yellow fever vaccine responses in identical twins.

The chain has TRBV29-1 and TRBJ2-3; D perhaps matches TRBD1 (6 bases). The source is a woman aged 18-29 years in good health. The material sequenced was CD4+ T cells sorted from blood. The chain's CDR3 is CSAYSGVDTQYF. CDR3 DNA: TGCAGCGCCTACTCAGGGGTGGATACGCAGTATTTT.